One sample yielded the 7 T cell receptor beta chains listed below, sequenced in a study of blood T cell repertoires in COVID-19 (TCRdb year 2020). Library method: the immunoSEQ multiplex PCR assay. In TCRdb, the immuneACCESS table is reduced to in-frame sequences with V and J assigned. These tables do not hold every clone; where another copy was compared, an unresolved V gene accounts for under half, and the others remain unexplained. This sample comprises more than 400,000 clones, 80% to 90% of them detected only once. Of the sample, 3% to 3.5% falls within the top ten clones. The sample was peripheral blood. These receptors were collected from a human donor in a cohort sampled during active COVID-19.

This chain joins TRBV12-3 or TRBV12-4 and TRBJ1-1; D is unresolved. Deletions cut 4 bases from V and 6 bases from J, with 9 bases between. The CDR3 has 12 residues. The CDR3 DNA follows: TGTGCCAGCAGTTCTGTCAGTCCTGAAGCTTTCTTT. It encodes CASSSVSPEAFF.

In its sample, this clone was seen many times. The gene calls are TRBV27 and TRBJ1-2; D ambiguous. Germline V CDR1 and CDR2: MNHEY, SMNVEV (reference sequence). The CDR3 consists of 16 residues. Deletions cut 4 bases from V and 1 base from J, with 16 bases between. The CDR3 coding sequence is TGTGCCAGCAGTTCACAACCTCCCGGGGTTAACTATGGCTACACCTTC. Amino acids: CASSSQPPGVNYGYTF.

This chain joins TRBV4-3 and TRBJ1-5; D perhaps matches TRBD1 (6 bases). CDR1 and CDR2 (germline): LGHNA, YSLEER. Trimming left V 1 base short and J 2 bases short, with 6 bases between. The CDR3 spans 14 residues. CDR3 DNA sequence: TGCGCCAGCAGCCAAGGACAGGGCAATCAGCCCCAGCATTTT. Its protein is CASSQGQGNQPQHF.

V usage is TRBV5-5 and J usage is TRBJ2-3; 8 bases match TRBD2. In germline, CDR1 is SGHKS, CDR2 YYEKEE (reference sequence). The CDR3 has 16 residues. Trimming at V came to 4 bases and at J to 5 bases, leaving 12 bases not matched to a gene. The CDR3 here is CASSMRPGLDKDTQYF. CDR3 sequence (DNA): TGTGCCAGCAGCATGCGACCGGGACTAGATAAAGATACGCAGTATTTT.

CDR3 amino acids: CASSAGGGRPGGLSFF. Written as DNA, the CDR3 is TGTGCCAGCAGCGCAGGGGGTGGAAGGCCGGGTGGGCTGTCTTTCTTT. The chain has TRBV5-5 and TRBJ1-1, with 7 positions matching TRBD1. Per germline, CDR1 SGHKS and CDR2 YYEKEE (reference sequence). This CDR3 has 16 residues. The J segment lost 12 bases and the V segment lost 4 bases, leaving 21 bases of the junction unmatched.

This sequence joins TRBV7-8 and TRBJ2-7; 8 bases align to TRBD1. Germline trimming cut 5 bases from V and 6 bases from J; bases unmatched to any gene: 6. CDR1 and CDR2 from the germline V gene are SGHVS and FQNEAQ. The CDR3 length is 13 residues. The CDR3 reads CASSQTGVGEQYF. CDR3 DNA: TGTGCCAGCAGCCAGACAGGGGTGGGCGAGCAGTACTTC. Together with reference TRBV7-8 and TRBJ2-7, the CDR3 gives the full variable domain: GAGVSQSPRYKVAKRGQDVALRCDPISGHVSLFWYQQALGQGPEFLTYFQNEAQLDKSGLPSDRFFAERPEGSVSTLKIQRTQQEDSAVYLCASSQTGVGEQYFGPGTRLTVT.

The chain has TRBV28 and TRBJ1-1; D is perhaps TRBD1 (6 bases). The CDR3 length is 14 residues. Germline V gene data show CDR1 as MDHEN and CDR2 as SYDVKM. The ends were cut back, 10 bases at V and 0 bases at J, with 15 bases in the middle. The CDR3 here is CATTRTVLNTEAFF. CDR3 DNA: TGTGCCACTACCAGGACAGTACTGAACACTGAAGCTTTCTTT.